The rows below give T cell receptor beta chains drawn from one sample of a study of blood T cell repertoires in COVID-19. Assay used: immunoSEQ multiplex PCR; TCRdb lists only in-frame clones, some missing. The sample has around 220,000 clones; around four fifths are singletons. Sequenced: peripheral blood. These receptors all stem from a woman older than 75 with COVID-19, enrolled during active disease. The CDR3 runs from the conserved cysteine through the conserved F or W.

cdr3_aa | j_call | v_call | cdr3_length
CAWSNRPGTGIGGYTF | TRBJ1-2 | TRBV30 | 16
CASSDPGLASLYNEQFF | TRBJ2-1 | TRBV27 | 17
CASSGGQGSTDTQYF | TRBJ2-3 | TRBV5-1 | 15
CAVGRGGEGGYTF | TRBJ1-2 | TRBV19 | 13
CATSDPGTSGRTDTQYF | TRBJ2-3 | TRBV24-1 | 17
CASSPRTFNQPQHF | TRBJ1-5 | TRBV28 | 14
CASREAGKSETQYF | TRBJ2-5 | TRBV4-1 | 14
CASSGAPKAEAFF | TRBJ1-1 | TRBV10-1 | 13
CASRETSGQQETQYF | TRBJ2-5 | TRBV19 | 15
CASIRGQGRVSNTEAFF | TRBJ1-1 | TRBV19 | 17
CASSRGRLARESQYF | TRBJ2-5 | TRBV7-9 | 15
CASSPWRPGLQGNEQFF | TRBJ2-1 | TRBV18 | 17
CASSLYSNQPQHF | TRBJ1-5 | TRBV12-3/TRBV12-4 | 13
CASSLSWDRGSGYTF | TRBJ1-2 | TRBV27 | 15
CASSPSWLQETQYF | TRBJ2-5 | TRBV27 | 14
CATSEGTGLYGYTF | TRBJ1-2 | TRBV24-1 | 14
CASSYWQNTGELFF | TRBJ2-2 | TRBV6-5 | 14
CATRIGQRHSEAFF | TRBJ1-1 | TRBV19 | 14
CASSPGTVGEKLFF | TRBJ1-4 | TRBV7-2 | 14
CASFPGTGSSGANVLTF | TRBJ2-6 | TRBV7-2 | 17